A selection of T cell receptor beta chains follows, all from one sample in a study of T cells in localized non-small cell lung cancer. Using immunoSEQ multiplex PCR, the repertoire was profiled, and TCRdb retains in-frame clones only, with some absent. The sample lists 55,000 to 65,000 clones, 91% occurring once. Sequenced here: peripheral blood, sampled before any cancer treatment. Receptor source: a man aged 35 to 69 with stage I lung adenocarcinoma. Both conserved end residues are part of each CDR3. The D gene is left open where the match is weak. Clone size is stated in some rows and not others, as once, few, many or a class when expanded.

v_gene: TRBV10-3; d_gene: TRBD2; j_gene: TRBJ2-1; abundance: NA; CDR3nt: TGTGCCATCAGTGAAGAGCGGGAGGGCGCAGAGCAGTTCTTC; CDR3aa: CAISEEREGAEQFF
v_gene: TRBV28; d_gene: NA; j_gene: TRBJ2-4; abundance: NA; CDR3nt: TGTGCCAGCAGCACGGTCAGGGCGTCGGCCAAAAACATTCAGTACTTC; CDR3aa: CASSTVRASAKNIQYF
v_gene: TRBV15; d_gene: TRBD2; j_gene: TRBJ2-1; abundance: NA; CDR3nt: TGTGCCACCAGCAGCTCGGGACTAGTAGGCAATGAGCAGTTCTTC; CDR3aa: CATSSSGLVGNEQFF
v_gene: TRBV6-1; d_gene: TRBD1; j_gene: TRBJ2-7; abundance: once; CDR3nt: TGTGCCAGCAGTGAACGGGGACAGGGGGTTTACGAGCAGTACTTC; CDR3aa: CASSERGQGVYEQYF
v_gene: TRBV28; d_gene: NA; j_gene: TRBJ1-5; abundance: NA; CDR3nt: TGTGCCAGCAGTACTTGGCGGGGTAGCCTCAATCAGCCCCAGCATTTT; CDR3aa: CASSTWRGSLNQPQHF
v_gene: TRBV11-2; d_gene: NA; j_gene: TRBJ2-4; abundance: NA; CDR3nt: TGTGCCAGCACCCTCCTGGTGGGGCTGTCGGCCAAAAACATTCAGTACTTC; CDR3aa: CASTLLVGLSAKNIQYF
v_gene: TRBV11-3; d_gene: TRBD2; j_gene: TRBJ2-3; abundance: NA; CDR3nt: TGTGCCAGCAGCCAGCGGGAGGGCCGTGGAGATACGCAGTATTTT; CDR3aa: CASSQREGRGDTQYF
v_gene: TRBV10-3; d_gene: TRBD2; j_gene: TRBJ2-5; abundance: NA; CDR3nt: TGTGCCATCAGCCCGGGACTAGCGGGCCAAGAGACCCAGTACTTC; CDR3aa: CAISPGLAGQETQYF
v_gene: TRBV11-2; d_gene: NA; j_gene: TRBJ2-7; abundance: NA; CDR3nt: TGTGCCAGCAGCTTCGGGGGCCAAAGCTCCTACGAGCAGTACTTC; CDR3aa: CASSFGGQSSYEQYF
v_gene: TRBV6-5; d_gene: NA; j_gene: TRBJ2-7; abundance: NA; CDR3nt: TGTGCCAGCAGTGGCACGGAGATCGCATACGAGCAGTACTTC; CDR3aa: CASSGTEIAYEQYF
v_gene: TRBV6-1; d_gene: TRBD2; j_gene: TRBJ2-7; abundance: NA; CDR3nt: TGTGCCAGCAAGCGGGGCCCCCAATACGAGCAGTACTTC; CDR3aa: CASKRGPQYEQYF
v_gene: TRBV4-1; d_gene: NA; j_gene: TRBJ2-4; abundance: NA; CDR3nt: TGCGCCAGCAGCCAAGGGGCGGGGTTGACCAAAAACATTCAGTACTTC; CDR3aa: CASSQGAGLTKNIQYF
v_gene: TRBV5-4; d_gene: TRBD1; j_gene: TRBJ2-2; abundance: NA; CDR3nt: TGTGCCAGCAGCTTGCAGGGGGCGACCGCCGGGGAGCTGTTTTTT; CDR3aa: CASSLQGATAGELFF
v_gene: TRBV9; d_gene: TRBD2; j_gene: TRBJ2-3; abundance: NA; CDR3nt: TGTGCCAGCAGCGCCATGGCGGGAGTGGGCACAGATACGCAGTATTTT; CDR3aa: CASSAMAGVGTDTQYF
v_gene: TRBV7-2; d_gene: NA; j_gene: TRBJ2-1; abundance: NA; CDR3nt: TGTGCCAGCAGCTTAGCCCCCGGCAGGAGCGAGCAGTTCTTC; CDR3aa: CASSLAPGRSEQFF
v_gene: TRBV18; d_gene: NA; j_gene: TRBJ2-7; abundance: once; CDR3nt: TGTGCCAGCTCACCAACCTCCTACGAGCAGTACTTC; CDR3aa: CASSPTSYEQYF
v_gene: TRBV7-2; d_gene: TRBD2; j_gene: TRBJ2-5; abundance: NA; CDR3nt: TGTGCCAGCAGCCCCAGGGCTAGCGGGAGGATGGAGACCCAGTACTTC; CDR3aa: CASSPRASGRMETQYF
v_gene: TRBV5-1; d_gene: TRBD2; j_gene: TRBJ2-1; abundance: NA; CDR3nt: TGCGCCAGCAGCGCGGGAGGAGGATACAATGAGCAGTTCTTC; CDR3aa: CASSAGGGYNEQFF
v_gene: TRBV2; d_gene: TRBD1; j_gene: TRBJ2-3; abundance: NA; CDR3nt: TGTGCCAGCGACAGGGACAGCCTAAGCACAGATACGCAGTATTTT; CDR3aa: CASDRDSLSTDTQYF
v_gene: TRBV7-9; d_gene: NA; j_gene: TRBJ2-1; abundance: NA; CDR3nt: TGTGCCAGCAGCATCCGACAGGACTACAATGAGCAGTTCTTC; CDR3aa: CASSIRQDYNEQFF
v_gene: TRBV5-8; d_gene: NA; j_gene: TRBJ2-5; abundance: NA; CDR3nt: TGTGCCAGCAGCTTGTCCAGTTGGGGGCAACGTTGCGACTTC; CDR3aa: CASSLSSWGQRCDF
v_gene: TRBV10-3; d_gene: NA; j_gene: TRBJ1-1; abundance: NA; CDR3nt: TGTGCCATCAGTGGTGGCATCGGGGACACTGAAGCTTTCTTT; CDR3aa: CAISGGIGDTEAFF
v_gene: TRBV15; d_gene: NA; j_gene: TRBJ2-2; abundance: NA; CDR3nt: TGTGCCACCAGCAAGGGTTGGGAGAACACCGGGGAGCTGTTTTTT; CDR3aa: CATSKGWENTGELFF
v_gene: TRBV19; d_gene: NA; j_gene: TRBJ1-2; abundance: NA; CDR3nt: TGTGCCAGTAGTATCGGGACAACTCTTGGGGGCTACACCTTC; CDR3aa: CASSIGTTLGGYTF
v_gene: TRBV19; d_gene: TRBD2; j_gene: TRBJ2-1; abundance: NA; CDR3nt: TGTGCCAGTAGTATTAAAGCGGGAGTGGGCAATGAGCAGTTCTTC; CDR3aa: CASSIKAGVGNEQFF
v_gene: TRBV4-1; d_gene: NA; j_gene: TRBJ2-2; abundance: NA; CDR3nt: TGCGCCAGCAGCCATCTGGGACCGCCAAACACCGGGGAGCTGTTTTTT; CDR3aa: CASSHLGPPNTGELFF
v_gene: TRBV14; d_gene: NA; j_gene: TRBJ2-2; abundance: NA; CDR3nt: TGTGCCAGCAGCCAAGGGACACGGACCTTCACCGGGGAGCTGTTTTTT; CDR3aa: CASSQGTRTFTGELFF
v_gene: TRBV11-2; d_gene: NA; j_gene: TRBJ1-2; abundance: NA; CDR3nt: TGTGCCAGCAGCTTAGGATCGAATCCTAACTATGGCTACACCTTC; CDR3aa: CASSLGSNPNYGYTF
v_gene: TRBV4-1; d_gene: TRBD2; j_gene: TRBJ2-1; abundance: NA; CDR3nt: TGCGCCAGCAGCCAAGATATCAGCGGGAACTACAATGAGCAGTTCTTC; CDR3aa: CASSQDISGNYNEQFF
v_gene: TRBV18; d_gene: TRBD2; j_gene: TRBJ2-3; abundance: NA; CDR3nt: TGTGCCAGCTCACGACGGACTAGCGACACAGATACGCAGTATTTT; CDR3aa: CASSRRTSDTDTQYF
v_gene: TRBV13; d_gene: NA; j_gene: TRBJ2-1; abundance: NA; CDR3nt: TGTGCCAGCAGCCCCCGGCTAGCAGGTCACAATGAGCAGTTCTTC; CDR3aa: CASSPRLAGHNEQFF
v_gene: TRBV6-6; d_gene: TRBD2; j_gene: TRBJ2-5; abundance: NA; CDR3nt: TGTGCCAGCACAGGACTAGCGGGCCTCCAAGAGACCCAGTACTTC; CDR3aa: CASTGLAGLQETQYF
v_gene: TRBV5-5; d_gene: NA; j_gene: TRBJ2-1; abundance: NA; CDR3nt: TGTGCCAGCAGCACCGGGTCTCCCTACAATGAGCAGTTCTTC; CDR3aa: CASSTGSPYNEQFF
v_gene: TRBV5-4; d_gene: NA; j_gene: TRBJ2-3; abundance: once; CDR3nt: TGTGCCAGCAGCCAAAGTCTAGATACGCAGTATTTT; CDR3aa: CASSQSLDTQYF
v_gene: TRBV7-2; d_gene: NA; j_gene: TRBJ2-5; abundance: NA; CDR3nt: TGTGCCAGCAGCTTAAGGGTCCTAGAGACCCAGTACTTC; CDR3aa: CASSLRVLETQYF
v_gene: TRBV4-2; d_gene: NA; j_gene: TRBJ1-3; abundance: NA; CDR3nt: TGTGCCAGCAGCCTGGGAGAGGGTAGGAACACCATATATTTT; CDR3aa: CASSLGEGRNTIYF
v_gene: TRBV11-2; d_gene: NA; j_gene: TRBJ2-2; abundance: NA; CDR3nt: TGTGCCAGCAGCATAGGGAGCGAGGAGGGTGTCGGGGAGCTGTTTTTT; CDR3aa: CASSIGSEEGVGELFF
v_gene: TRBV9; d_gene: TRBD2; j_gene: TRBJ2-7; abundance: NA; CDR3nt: TGTGCCAGCAGCCCTCGACTAGCGGGAGACAGCGAGCAGTACTTC; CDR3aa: CASSPRLAGDSEQYF
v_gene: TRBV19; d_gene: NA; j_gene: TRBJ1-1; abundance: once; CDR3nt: TGTGCCAGTAGTATGGGGAACACTGAAGCTTTCTTT; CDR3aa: CASSMGNTEAFF
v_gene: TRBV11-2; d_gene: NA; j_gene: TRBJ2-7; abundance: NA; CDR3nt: TGTGCCAGCAGCGAGGGACCGAAGCAGTACTTC; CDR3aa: CASSEGPKQYF
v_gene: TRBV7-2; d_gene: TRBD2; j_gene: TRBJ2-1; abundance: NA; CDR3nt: TGTGCCAGCAGCTTAAGGCGGGAGAGTGAGCAGTTCTTC; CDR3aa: CASSLRRESEQFF
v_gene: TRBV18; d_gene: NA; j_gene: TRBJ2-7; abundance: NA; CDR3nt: TGTGCCAGCTCACCCACCTGGGGGTCCCACGAGCAGTACTTC; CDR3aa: CASSPTWGSHEQYF
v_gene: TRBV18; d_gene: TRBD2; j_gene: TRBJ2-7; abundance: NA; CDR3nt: TGTGCCAGCTCACCCGGGACTAGCGGGAGGCCGAGATACGAGCAGTACTTC; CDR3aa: CASSPGTSGRPRYEQYF